This T cell receptor (beta chain) was profiled in a study of T-cell memory formation after mild COVID-19. Study-wide results and limits: Confirmation was lacking for SARS-CoV-2 specificity of second-wave clones that peaked on day 37. The study found balanced CD4/CD8 in clones contracting day 15 to 85 and a CD4+ lean in later expanders.

This clonotype appeared a few times. What it binds is unknown. TCRdb re-called the 5' RACE reads through MiXCR, storing one row per CDR3 protein. The sample lists around 300,000 distinct CDR3 sequences; about an eighth were seen once. Germline V gene lookup returns CDR1 LNHDA and CDR2 SQIVND (reference sequence). The V and J ends lost 5 bases and 7 bases respectively, with 17 bases between them. The CDR3 extends over 14 amino acids. This TCR came from a man aged 18 to 35 who had mild COVID-19 (a few samples of this study predate the infection). Cell type and time point are not known. The specimen sequenced was PBMCs or a T cell subset sorted from them (not recorded which). The V gene is TRBV19, the J gene TRBJ1-2; D not resolved. CDR3 loop: CASSPRGSYRGYTF. CDR3 DNA sequence: TGTGCCAGTAGTCCCCGAGGCAGCTATCGTGGCTACACCTTC.